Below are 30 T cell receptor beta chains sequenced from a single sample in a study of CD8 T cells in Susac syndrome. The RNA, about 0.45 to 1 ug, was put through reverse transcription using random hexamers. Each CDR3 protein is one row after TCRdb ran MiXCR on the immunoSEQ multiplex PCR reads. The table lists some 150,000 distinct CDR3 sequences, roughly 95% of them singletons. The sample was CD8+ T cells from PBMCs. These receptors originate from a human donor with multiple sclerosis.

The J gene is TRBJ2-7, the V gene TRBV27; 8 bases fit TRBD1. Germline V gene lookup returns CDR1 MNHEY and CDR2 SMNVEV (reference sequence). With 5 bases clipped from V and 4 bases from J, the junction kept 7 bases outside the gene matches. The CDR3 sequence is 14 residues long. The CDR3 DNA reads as TGTGCCAGCAGTCCCAGGACAGGGTCATACGAGCAGTACTTC. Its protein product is CASSPRTGSYEQYF.

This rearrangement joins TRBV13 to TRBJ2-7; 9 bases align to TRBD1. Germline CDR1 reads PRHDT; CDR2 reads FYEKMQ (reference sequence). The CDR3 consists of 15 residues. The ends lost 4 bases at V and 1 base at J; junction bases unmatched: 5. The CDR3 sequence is CASSSGQGGSYEQYF. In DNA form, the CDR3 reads TGTGCCAGCAGCTCGGGACAGGGAGGGTCCTACGAGCAGTACTTC.

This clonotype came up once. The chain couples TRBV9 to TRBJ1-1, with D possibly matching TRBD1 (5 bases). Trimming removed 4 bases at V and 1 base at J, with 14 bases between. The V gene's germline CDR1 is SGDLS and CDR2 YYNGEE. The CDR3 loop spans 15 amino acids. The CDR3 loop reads CASSPPGLTNTEAFF. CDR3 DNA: TGTGCCAGCAGCCCGCCGGGACTCACGAACACTGAAGCTTTCTTT. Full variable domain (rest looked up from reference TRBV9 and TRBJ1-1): DSGVTQTPKHLITATGQRVTLRCSPRSGDLSVYWYQQSLDQGLQFLIQYYNGEERAKGNILERFSAQQFPDLHSELNLSSLELGDSALYFCASSPPGLTNTEAFFGQGTRLTVV.

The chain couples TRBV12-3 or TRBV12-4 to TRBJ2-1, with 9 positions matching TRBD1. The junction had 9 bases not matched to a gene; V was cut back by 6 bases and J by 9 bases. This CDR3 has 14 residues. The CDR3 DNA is TGTGCCAGCAGGCGGACAGGGGAAGACACTGAGCAGTTCTTC. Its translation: CASRRTGEDTEQFF.

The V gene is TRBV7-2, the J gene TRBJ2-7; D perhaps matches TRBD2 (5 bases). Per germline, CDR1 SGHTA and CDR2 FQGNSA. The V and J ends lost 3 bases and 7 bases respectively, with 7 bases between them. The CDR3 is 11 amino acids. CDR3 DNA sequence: TGTGCCAGCAGCTTTCGAGGGGAGCAGTACTTC. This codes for CASSFRGEQYF.

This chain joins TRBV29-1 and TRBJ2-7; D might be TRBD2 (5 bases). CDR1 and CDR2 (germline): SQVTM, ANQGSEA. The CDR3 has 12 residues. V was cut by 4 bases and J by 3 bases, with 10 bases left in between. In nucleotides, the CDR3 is TGCAGCGTTGTAGGTGGGAGCTACGAGCAGTACTTC. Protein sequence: CSVVGGSYEQYF.

CDR3 protein: CASSPLSGELFF. CDR3 DNA sequence: TGTGCCAGCAGCCCTCTGAGCGGGGAGCTGTTTTTT. This sequence joins TRBV7-9 and TRBJ2-2; unclear D gene. The V gene's germline CDR1 is SEHNR and CDR2 FQNEAQ (reference sequence). This CDR3 region has 12 residues. The V and J ends lost 5 bases and 7 bases respectively, with 8 bases between them.

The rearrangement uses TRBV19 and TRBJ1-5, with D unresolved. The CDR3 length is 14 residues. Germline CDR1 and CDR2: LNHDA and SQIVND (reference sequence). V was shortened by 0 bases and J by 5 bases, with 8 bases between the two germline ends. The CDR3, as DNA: TGTGCCAGTAGTATAGAGGGCCGATATCAGCCCCAGCATTTT. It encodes CASSIEGRYQPQHF. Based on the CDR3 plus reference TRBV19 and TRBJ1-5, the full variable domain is DGGITQSPKYLFRKEGQNVTLSCEQNLNHDAMYWYRQDPGQGLRLIYYSQIVNDFQKGDIAEGYSVSREKKESFPLTVTSAQKNPTAFYLCASSIEGRYQPQHFGDGTRLSIL.

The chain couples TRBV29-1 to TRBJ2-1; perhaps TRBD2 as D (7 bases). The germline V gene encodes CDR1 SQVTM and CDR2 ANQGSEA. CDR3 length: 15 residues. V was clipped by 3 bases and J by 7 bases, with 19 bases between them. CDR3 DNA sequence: TGCAGCGTTGAGCCAGGGGTAGAGCGGGGAAATGAGCAGTTCTTC. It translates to CSVEPGVERGNEQFF.

The CDR3 DNA is TGTGCCAGCATCGAGAGGACCTACGAGCAGTACTTC. It yields the protein CASIERTYEQYF. The chain joins TRBV2 to TRBJ2-7; D remains unclear. Trimming pared 7 bases from V and 2 bases from J, leaving 9 bases between. Germline loops: CDR1 SNHLY, CDR2 FYNNEI. This CDR3 region has 12 residues.

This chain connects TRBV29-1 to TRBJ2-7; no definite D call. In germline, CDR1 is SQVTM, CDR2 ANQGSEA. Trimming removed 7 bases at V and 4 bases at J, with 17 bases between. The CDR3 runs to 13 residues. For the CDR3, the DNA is TGCAGCGCCAAGGTTGTAGGGCGGTACGAGCAGTACGTC. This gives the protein CSAKVVGRYEQYV.

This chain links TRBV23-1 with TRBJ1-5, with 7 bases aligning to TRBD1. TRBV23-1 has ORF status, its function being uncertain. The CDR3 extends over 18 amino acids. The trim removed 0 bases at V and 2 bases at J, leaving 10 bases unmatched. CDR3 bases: TGCGCCAGCAGTCAATCGCGATCAGGGGGAGAGGGCAATCAGCCCCAGCATTTT. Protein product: CASSQSRSGGEGNQPQHF.

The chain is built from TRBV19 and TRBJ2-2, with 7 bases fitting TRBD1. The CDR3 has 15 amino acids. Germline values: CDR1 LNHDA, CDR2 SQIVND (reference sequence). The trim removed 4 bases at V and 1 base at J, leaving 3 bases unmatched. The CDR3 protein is CASSSDRENTGELFF. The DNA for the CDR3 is TGTGCCAGTAGTAGCGACAGGGAGAACACCGGGGAGCTGTTTTTT.

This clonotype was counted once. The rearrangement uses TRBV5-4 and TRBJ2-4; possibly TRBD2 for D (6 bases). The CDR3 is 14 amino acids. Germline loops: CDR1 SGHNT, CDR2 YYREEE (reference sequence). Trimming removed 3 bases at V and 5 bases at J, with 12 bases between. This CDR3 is CASSSEGRENIQYF. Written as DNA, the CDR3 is TGTGCCAGCAGCTCGGAGGGCCGAGAAAACATTCAGTACTTC.

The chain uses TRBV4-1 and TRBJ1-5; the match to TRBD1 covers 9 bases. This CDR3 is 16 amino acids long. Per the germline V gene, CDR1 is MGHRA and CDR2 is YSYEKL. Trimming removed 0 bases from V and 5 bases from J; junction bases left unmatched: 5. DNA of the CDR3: TGCGCCAGCAGCCAAGATTCCGGGGACAGGGATCAGCCCCAGCATTTT. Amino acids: CASSQDSGDRDQPQHF.

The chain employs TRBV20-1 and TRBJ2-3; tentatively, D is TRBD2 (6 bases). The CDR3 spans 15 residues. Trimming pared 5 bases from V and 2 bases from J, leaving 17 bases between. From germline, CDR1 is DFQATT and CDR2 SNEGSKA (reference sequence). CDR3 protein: CSAAPLAANTDTQYF. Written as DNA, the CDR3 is TGCAGTGCTGCCCCGTTAGCGGCTAACACAGATACGCAGTATTTT.

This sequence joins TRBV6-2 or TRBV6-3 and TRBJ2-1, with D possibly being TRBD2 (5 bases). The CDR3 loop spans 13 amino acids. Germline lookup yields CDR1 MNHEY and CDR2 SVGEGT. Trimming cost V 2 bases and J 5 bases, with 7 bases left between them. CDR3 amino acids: CASSYRDDNEQFF. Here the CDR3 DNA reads TGTGCCAGCAGTTACCGGGATGACAATGAGCAGTTCTTC.

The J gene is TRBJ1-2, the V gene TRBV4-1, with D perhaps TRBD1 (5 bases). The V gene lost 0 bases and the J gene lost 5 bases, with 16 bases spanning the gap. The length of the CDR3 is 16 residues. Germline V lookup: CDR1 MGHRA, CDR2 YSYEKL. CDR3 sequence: CASSQDVFGQGYGYTF. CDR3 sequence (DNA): TGCGCCAGCAGCCAAGATGTTTTCGGCCAGGGTTATGGCTACACCTTC.

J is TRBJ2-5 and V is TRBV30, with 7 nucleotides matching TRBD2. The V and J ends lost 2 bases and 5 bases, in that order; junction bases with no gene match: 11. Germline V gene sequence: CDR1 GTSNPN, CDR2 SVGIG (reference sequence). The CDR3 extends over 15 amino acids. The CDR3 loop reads CAWSPLAGEVETQYF. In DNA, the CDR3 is TGTGCCTGGAGTCCCCTGGCGGGGGAGGTTGAGACCCAGTACTTC.

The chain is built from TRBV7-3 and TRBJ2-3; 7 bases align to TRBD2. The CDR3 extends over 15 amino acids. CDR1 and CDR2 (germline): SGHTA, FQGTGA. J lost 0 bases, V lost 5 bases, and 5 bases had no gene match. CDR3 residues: CASSLGGTSTDTQYF. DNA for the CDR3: TGTGCCAGCAGCCTGGGAGGGACTAGCACAGATACGCAGTATTTT.

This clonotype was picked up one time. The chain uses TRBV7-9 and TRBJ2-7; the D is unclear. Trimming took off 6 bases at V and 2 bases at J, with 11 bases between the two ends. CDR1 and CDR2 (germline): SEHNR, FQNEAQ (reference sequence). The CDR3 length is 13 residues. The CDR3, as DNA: TGTGCCAGCAGTGGAGAGCTGACCTACGAGCAGTACTTC. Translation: CASSGELTYEQYF.

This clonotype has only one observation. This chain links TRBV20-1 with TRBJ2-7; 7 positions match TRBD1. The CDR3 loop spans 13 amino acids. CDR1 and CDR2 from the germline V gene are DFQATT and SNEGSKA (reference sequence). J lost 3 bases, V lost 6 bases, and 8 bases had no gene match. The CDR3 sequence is CSAVDRDDYEQYF. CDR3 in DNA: TGCAGTGCGGTAGACAGGGATGACTACGAGCAGTACTTC.

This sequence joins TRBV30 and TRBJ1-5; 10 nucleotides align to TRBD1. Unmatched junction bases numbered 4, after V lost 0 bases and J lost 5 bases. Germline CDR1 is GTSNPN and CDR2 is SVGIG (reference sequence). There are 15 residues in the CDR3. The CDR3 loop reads CAWSVGTGVYQPQHF. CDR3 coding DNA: TGTGCCTGGAGTGTAGGGACAGGGGTTTATCAGCCCCAGCATTTT. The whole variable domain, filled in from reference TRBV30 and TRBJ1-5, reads SQTIHQWPATLVQPVGSPLSLECTVEGTSNPNLYWYRQAAGRGLQLLFYSVGIGQISSEVPQNLSASRPQDRQFILSSKKLLLSDSGFYLCAWSVGTGVYQPQHFGDGTRLSIL.

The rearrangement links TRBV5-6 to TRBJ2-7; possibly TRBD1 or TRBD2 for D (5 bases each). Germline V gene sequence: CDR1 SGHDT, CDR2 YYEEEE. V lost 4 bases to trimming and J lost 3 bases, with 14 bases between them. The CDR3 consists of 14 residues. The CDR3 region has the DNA TGTGCCAGCAGCCGTACCGGGGCAGACTACGAGCAGTACTTC. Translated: CASSRTGADYEQYF.

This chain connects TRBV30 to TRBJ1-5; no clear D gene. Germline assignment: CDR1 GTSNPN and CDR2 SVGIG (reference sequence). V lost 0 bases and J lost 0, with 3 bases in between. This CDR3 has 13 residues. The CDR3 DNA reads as TGTGCCTGGAGTGTTGATAGCAATCAGCCCCAGCATTTT. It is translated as CAWSVDSNQPQHF.

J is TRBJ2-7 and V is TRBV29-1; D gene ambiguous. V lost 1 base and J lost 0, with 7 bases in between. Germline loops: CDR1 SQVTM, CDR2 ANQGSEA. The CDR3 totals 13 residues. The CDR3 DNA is TGCAGCGTTGAAGGTCTTAGCTCCTACGAGCAGTACTTC. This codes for CSVEGLSSYEQYF.

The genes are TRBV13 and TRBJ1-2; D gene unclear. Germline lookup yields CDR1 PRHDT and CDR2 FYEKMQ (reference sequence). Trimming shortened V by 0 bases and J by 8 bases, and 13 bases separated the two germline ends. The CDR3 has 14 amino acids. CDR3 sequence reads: CASSLGTELGGYTF. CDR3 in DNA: TGTGCCAGCAGCTTAGGCACAGAATTGGGCGGCTACACCTTC.

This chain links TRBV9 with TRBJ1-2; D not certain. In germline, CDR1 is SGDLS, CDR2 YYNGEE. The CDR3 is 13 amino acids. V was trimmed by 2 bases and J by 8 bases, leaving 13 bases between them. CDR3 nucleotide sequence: TGTGCCAGCAGCGTTAACTCGGTCGGCGGCTACACCTTC. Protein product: CASSVNSVGGYTF.

In nucleotides, the CDR3 is TGTGCCAGCAGCCGGACTAGCGGGGGGCGCAATGAGCAGTTCTTC. It is translated as CASSRTSGGRNEQFF. The chain combines TRBV13 with TRBJ2-1; 14 bases align to TRBD2. CDR1 and CDR2 from the germline V gene are PRHDT and FYEKMQ (reference sequence). With V trimmed by 5 bases and J by 6 bases, 3 bases remained unmatched. This CDR3 contains 15 residues.

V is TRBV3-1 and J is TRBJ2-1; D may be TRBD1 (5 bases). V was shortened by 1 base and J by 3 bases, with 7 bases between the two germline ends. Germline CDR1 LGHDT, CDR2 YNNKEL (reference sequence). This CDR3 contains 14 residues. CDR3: CASSQVDSYNEQFF. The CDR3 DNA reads TGTGCCAGCAGCCAAGTTGACAGCTACAATGAGCAGTTCTTC.